This paragraph covers one T cell receptor beta chain sequence. Its antigen is currently unknown. Between the trimmed V and J ends, which lost 5 bases and 4 bases, there was a span of 14 bases. Germline CDR1 and CDR2: SEHNR and FQNEAQ (reference sequence). This CDR3 is built from 14 residues. Data came from immunoSEQ multiplex PCR; TCRdb stores just in-frame clones and leaves some out. The table lists over 200,000 clones, approximately 75% of them singletons, with about an eighth in the top ten. This entry belongs to a study of cytotoxic CD8 clonotypes in ibrutinib-treated CLL. About the research overall: Partial responses numbered roughly 25 and complete responses 2; after a median around 74 months, roughly 14 stayed remitted and about twelve progressed.

The study, taken as a whole, reports: Clonality grew at ibrutinib response; at progression, it decreased back toward baseline.

This TCR came from a human donor with chronic lymphocytic leukemia. The V call is TRBV7-9, the J call TRBJ1-1, with a possible D match to TRBD1 (5 bases). The sequencing used PBMCs, collected after 12 months of ibrutinib treatment. Written as DNA, the CDR3 is TGTGCCAGCAGCCTCCCGGGGGTCGTCACTGAAGCTTTCTTT. Amino acids: CASSLPGVVTEAFF.